This T cell receptor beta chain is from a study of blood T cell repertoires in COVID-19. Study at large: Acute-phase and convalescent COVID-19 samples originated in the United States, Italy and Spain. From T cells, B-cell-depleted T cells, or PBMCs came the material, which was cDNA or gDNA.

Per the original methods: Cell counts per sample came from amplifying reference gene primers. The assay was immunoSEQ multiplex PCR, and TCRdb's table has in-frame clones only and misses some. The V and J calls and clone size are taken from that table; D and trimming were inferred from the DNA. This table holds over 450,000 clones, roughly 87% found once. The table lists this clone with a count of one. Germline lookup yields CDR1 SGHDT and CDR2 YYEEEE. The CDR3 is 16 residues long. V lost 2 bases to trimming and J lost 8 bases; unmatched junction nucleotides: 14. Patients from Seattle were sampled longitudinally, starting during active infection.

Sample: peripheral blood. V is TRBV5-6 and J is TRBJ1-2, with 8 positions matching TRBD1. The TCR sequence derives from a man younger than 35 with COVID-19, enrolled during active disease. DNA of the CDR3: TGTGCCAGCAGCTTACGGACAGGGTTCATGTTCAGGGGCTACACCTTC. Translating gives CASSLRTGFMFRGYTF.